This T cell receptor (beta chain) is from a study of blood T cells in healthy people across ages. Study overall: Roughly one uniquely barcoded beta molecule per two T cells was captured.

Germline V CDR1 and CDR2: MNHEY, SVGAGI. This CDR3 region has 15 residues. V trimming: 0 bases; J trimming: 0 bases; junction bases outside the gene matches: 1. Per sample, extraction of total RNA gave at least 5 micrograms in every case. A second roughly 6 to 11 cycle PCR used barcoded and J-beta primers. TCRdb redid the calling of the 5' RACE reads with MiXCR, one entry per CDR3 protein. The sample lists roughly 1,500,000 distinct CDR3 sequences, about 31% seen once, with 11% in the top ten. The chain has TRBV6-5 and TRBJ2-5; 7 bases agree with TRBD2. The receptor comes from a woman aged 25 to 39 in good health. Sequences were obtained from blood. This chain's CDR3 is CASSYSLADQETQYF. Here the CDR3 DNA reads TGTGCCAGCAGTTACTCCCTAGCGGACCAAGAGACCCAGTACTTC.